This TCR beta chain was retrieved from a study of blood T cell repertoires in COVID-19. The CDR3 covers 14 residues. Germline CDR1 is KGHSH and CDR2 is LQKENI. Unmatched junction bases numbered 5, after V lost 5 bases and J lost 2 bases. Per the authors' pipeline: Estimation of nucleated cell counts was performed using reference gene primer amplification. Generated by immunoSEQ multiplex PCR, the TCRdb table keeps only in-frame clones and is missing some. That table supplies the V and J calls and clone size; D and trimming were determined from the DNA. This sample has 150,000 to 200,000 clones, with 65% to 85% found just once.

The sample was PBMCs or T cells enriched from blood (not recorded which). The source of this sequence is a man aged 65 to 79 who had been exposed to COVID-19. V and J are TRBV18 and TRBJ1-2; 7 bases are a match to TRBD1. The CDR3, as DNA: TGTGCCAGCTCATCTGACAGGGAAAACTATGGCTACACCTTC. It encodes CASSSDRENYGYTF.